This T cell receptor (beta chain) was sequenced in a study of regulatory T cells in long-lasting Graves disease. Study-wide results and caveats: Newly diagnosed patients shared about 950 public clonotypes; persistent patients shared a few thousand.

HTBI primers from iRepertoire and Arm-PCR of CDR3 regions yielded the TCR beta libraries. One entry per CDR3 protein results from TCRdb running MiXCR on the multiplex PCR reads. The sample lists approximately 400,000 distinct CDR3 sequences, 20% to 30% seen once, with 26% in the top ten. Notes on this clonotype: Antigen specificity is unknown. The junction departs from the called germline gene at one end, perhaps through a read error.

Indicated time point: persistent/refractory GD, antithyroid drugs over 5 years with positive TRAb. RNA from PBMCs was the source of the TCR library. The sequence derives from a female donor with Graves disease. Sequencing used peripheral blood mononuclear cells (PBMCs), obtained when the disease was refractory, from a patient treated with antithyroid drugs.

The CDR3 DNA is TGCGGTGCTCTCAGGGGAAGGGCGATGAACACTGAAGCTTTCTTT. Amino acids: CGALRGRAMNTEAFF. This chain uses TRBV20-1 with TRBJ1-1, with a weak D call TRBD1 (6 bases). This CDR3 is 15 amino acids long. Germline V CDR1 and CDR2: DFQATT, SNEGSKA (reference sequence).